Presented here are 23 T cell receptor beta chains from one specimen sequenced in a study of blood T cell repertoires in COVID-19. Clones were read by immunoSEQ multiplex PCR, and TCRdb kept only the in-frame ones, dropping some. The sample carries 50,000 to 75,000 clones, approximately 81% recorded once. Material: peripheral blood. These receptors were obtained from a woman older than 75 with active or convalescent COVID-19.

The chain couples TRBV2 to TRBJ2-7; 7 nucleotides align to TRBD1. The V gene end was trimmed by 2 bases and the J gene end by 3 bases; junction bases not matched to a gene: 10. Per the germline V gene, CDR1 is SNHLY and CDR2 is FYNNEI. This CDR3 is built from 16 residues. CDR3 amino acids: CASSEYPGQFNYEQYF. CDR3 DNA sequence: TGTGCCAGCAGTGAATACCCGGGACAGTTTAACTACGAGCAGTACTTC. Full variable domain (missing parts from reference TRBV2 and TRBJ2-7): EPEVTQTPSHQVTQMGQEVILRCVPISNHLYFYWYRQILGQKVEFLVSFYNNEISEKSEIFDDQFSVERPDGSNFTLKIRSTKLEDSAMYFCASSEYPGQFNYEQYFGPGTRLTVT.

This rearrangement joins TRBV6-5 to TRBJ1-4, with 10 bases identical to TRBD1. The ends lost 7 bases at V and 7 bases at J; junction bases unmatched: 6. There are 14 residues in the CDR3. Germline loops: CDR1 MNHEY, CDR2 SVGAGI. CDR3 region: CASTLGQGGEKLFF. CDR3 bases: TGTGCCAGCACCCTAGGACAGGGGGGTGAAAAACTGTTTTTT.

The V call is TRBV18, the J call TRBJ1-1; 7 bases map to TRBD1. This CDR3 contains 15 residues. Germline loops: CDR1 KGHSH, CDR2 LQKENI. V lost 2 bases, J lost 1 base, and 4 bases stayed unmatched. This CDR3 reads CASSPRAGGNTEAFF. CDR3 DNA sequence: TGTGCCAGCTCACCAAGGGCAGGGGGGAACACTGAAGCTTTCTTT.

This chain uses TRBV10-2 with TRBJ2-5, with TRBD2 matching over 12 bases. Trimming removed 6 bases from V and 6 bases from J; junction bases left unmatched: 14. The CDR3 spans 17 residues. Germline lookup yields CDR1 WSHSY and CDR2 SAAADI. Here the CDR3 reads CASSINPKTSGGKTQYF. The CDR3 coding sequence is TGCGCCAGCAGCATCAACCCTAAGACTAGCGGGGGAAAGACCCAGTACTTC.

This clone was detected only once. The V and J genes are TRBV3-1 (or the pseudogene TRBV3-2) and TRBJ1-4, with unresolved D. Germline CDR1 and CDR2: LGHDT and YNNKEL (reference sequence). There are 16 residues in the CDR3. Trimming removed 4 bases at V and 4 bases at J, with 16 bases between. This chain's CDR3 is CASSPSLGGYNEKLFF. The CDR3 region has the DNA TGTGCCAGCAGCCCTAGCTTGGGAGGGTATAATGAAAAACTGTTTTTT.

The chain couples TRBV27 to TRBJ1-2; 7 bases are shared with TRBD1. The CDR3 has 16 residues. The germline V gene encodes CDR1 MNHEY and CDR2 SMNVEV (reference sequence). Trimming cost V 5 bases and J 4 bases; bases outside gene matches: 13. Here the CDR3 DNA reads TGTGCCAGCAGTGCCGGGACAGTGCATCCGGGCTATGGCTACACCTTC. This translates into CASSAGTVHPGYGYTF.

This chain links TRBV7-3 with TRBJ1-2; possibly TRBD1 for D (6 bases). V lost 4 bases and J 7 bases, leaving 7 bases between the germline ends. The CDR3 is 11 residues long. Germline assignment: CDR1 SGHTA and CDR2 FQGTGA. As DNA, the CDR3 is TGTGCCAGCAGCTCAGGGGTTGGCTACACCTTC. This translates into CASSSGVGYTF.

The chain has TRBV7-2 and TRBJ2-4; 10 bases align to TRBD2. J gave up 0 bases and V 4 bases, and 6 bases lay outside the gene matches. CDR3 length: 17 amino acids. CDR1 and CDR2 (germline): SGHTA, FQGNSA. The CDR3 is CASSWDSGGLAKNIQYF. In DNA, the CDR3 is TGTGCCAGCAGCTGGGATAGCGGGGGGTTAGCCAAAAACATTCAGTACTTC.

This chain links TRBV12-5 with TRBJ2-2; the match to TRBD1 covers 9 bases. CDR1 is LGHNT, CDR2 FRNRAP, per germline. Trimming took 6 bases from V and 6 from J; bases not matched to a gene: 8. This CDR3 is built from 15 residues. The DNA of the CDR3 is TGTGCTAGTGGCCCACCGACAGGGGGTTCCGGGGAGCTGTTTTTT. This translates into CASGPPTGGSGELFF. Looking up the rest from reference TRBV12-5 and TRBJ2-2 gives the full variable domain: DARVTQTPRHKVTEMGQEVTMRCQPILGHNTVFWYRQTMMQGLELLAYFRNRAPLDDSGMPKDRFSAEMPDATLATLKIQPSEPRDSAVYFCASGPPTGGSGELFFGEGSRLTVL.

This clone was seen more than once but under ten times. This chain joins TRBV19 and TRBJ2-7; perhaps TRBD1 as D (6 bases). Looked up from germline, CDR1 is LNHDA and CDR2 is SQIVND (reference sequence). Trimming pared 4 bases from V and 2 bases from J, leaving 9 bases between. CDR3 length: 13 residues. DNA of the CDR3: TGTGCCAGTAGTACAGGACAGCCCTACGAGCAGTACTTC. It encodes CASSTGQPYEQYF.

This chain links TRBV6-5 with TRBJ2-5; 8 bases fit TRBD1. Germline values: CDR1 MNHEY, CDR2 SVGAGI. This CDR3 region has 13 residues. V lost 5 bases and J lost 4; bases outside the gene matches: 3. The chain's CDR3 is CASSRQGIETQYF. The DNA of the CDR3 is TGTGCCAGCAGTCGACAGGGGATAGAGACCCAGTACTTC.

This clone appeared once. The rearrangement joins TRBV5-1 to TRBJ2-3; a weak D match, TRBD1 (5 bases). The CDR3 contains 13 residues. Trimming cost V 0 bases and J 4 bases, with 6 bases left between them. Germline CDR1 is SGHRS and CDR2 is YFSETQ. CDR3 in DNA: TGCGCCAGCAGCTTGGTGGGGCCAGATACGCAGTATTTT. Protein: CASSLVGPDTQYF.

The rearrangement links TRBV28 to TRBJ2-2; TRBD1 agrees at 10 bases. V was pared by 5 bases and J by 5 bases, with 5 bases of the junction left unmatched. This CDR3 contains 15 residues. CDR1 MDHEN and CDR2 SYDVKM come from the germline V gene. CDR3 DNA sequence: TGTGCCAGCAGTCGACAGGGGGCGCAAACCGGGGAGCTGTTTTTT. Its protein is CASSRQGAQTGELFF.

This chain uses TRBV4-3 with TRBJ2-3, with 8 bases aligning to TRBD2. The V segment lost 0 bases and the J segment 2 bases; nucleotides outside the gene matches: 10. CDR3 size: 18 residues. Germline V gene data show CDR1 as LGHNA and CDR2 as YSLEER. This CDR3 reads CASSQEDWRGAPTDTQYF. As DNA, the CDR3 is TGCGCCAGCAGCCAAGAGGATTGGCGGGGGGCTCCCACAGATACGCAGTATTTT.

The chain joins TRBV2 to TRBJ1-2; D is unclear. CDR3 length: 12 residues. The ends were cut back, 6 bases at V and 12 bases at J, with 17 bases in the middle. Germline-derived CDR1 and CDR2 are SNHLY and FYNNEI. This CDR3 reads CASSPEIFGNTF. The CDR3 DNA is TGTGCCAGCAGCCCAGAAATATTCGGGAACACCTTC.

The genes are TRBV5-1 and TRBJ1-1; D is uncertain. The V and J ends lost 5 bases and 0 bases respectively, with 14 bases between them. The CDR3 loop spans 15 amino acids. Germline assignment: CDR1 SGHRS and CDR2 YFSETQ. The CDR3 sequence: CASSPGGFMNTEAFF. Here the CDR3 DNA reads TGCGCCAGCAGTCCGGGTGGCTTTATGAACACTGAAGCTTTCTTT.

V usage is TRBV3-1 (or the pseudogene TRBV3-2) and J usage is TRBJ1-6; perhaps TRBD1 as D (5 bases). V lost 5 bases, J lost 9 bases, and 14 bases lay in between. Germline V gene lookup returns CDR1 LGHDT and CDR2 YNNKEL (reference sequence). This CDR3 comprises 14 residues. The CDR3 reads CASSSQGRGSPLHF. The CDR3 DNA reads as TGTGCCAGCAGCTCCCAGGGTAGAGGTTCACCCCTCCACTTT.

The V call is TRBV9, the J call TRBJ2-2, with a possible D match to TRBD1 (5 bases). V lost 0 bases and J lost 0, with 6 bases in between. The CDR3 runs to 15 residues. Germline-derived CDR1 and CDR2 are SGDLS and YYNGEE. CDR3 in amino acids: CASSVGGANTGELFF. Written as DNA, the CDR3 is TGTGCCAGCAGCGTAGGGGGCGCGAACACCGGGGAGCTGTTTTTT.

The chain employs TRBV19 and TRBJ2-5, with a possible D match to TRBD2 (5 bases). V lost 9 bases and J lost 5, with 16 bases in between. The CDR3 is 13 residues long. Germline V lookup: CDR1 LNHDA, CDR2 SQIVND (reference sequence). CDR3 in amino acids: CASARRLGETQYF. The CDR3 DNA follows: TGTGCCAGCGCCAGGAGGTTGGGGGAGACCCAGTACTTC.

The J gene is TRBJ2-7, the V gene TRBV9, with a possible D match to TRBD2 (6 bases). Germline V gene data show CDR1 as SGDLS and CDR2 as YYNGEE. V lost 0 bases and J 7 bases, leaving 14 bases between the germline ends. CDR3 size: 14 residues. In DNA, the CDR3 is TGTGCCAGCAGCGTAGCTGGGGCGGAGGGGGAGCAGTACTTC. Its protein product is CASSVAGAEGEQYF.

The gene calls are TRBV6-6 and TRBJ1-1; the D gene is possibly TRBD1 (5 bases). This CDR3 has 13 residues. Germline lookup yields CDR1 MNHNY and CDR2 SVGAGI (reference sequence). Between the trimmed V and J ends, which lost 5 bases and 2 bases, there was a span of 9 bases. The CDR3 sequence: CASSKTVNTEAFF. CDR3 DNA sequence: TGTGCCAGCAGTAAGACAGTTAACACTGAAGCTTTCTTT.

V usage is TRBV7-2 and J usage is TRBJ2-7, with 9 nucleotides matching TRBD2. CDR3 size: 15 residues. V dropped 3 bases and J dropped 3; count of bases not matched to a gene: 6. Per germline, CDR1 SGHTA and CDR2 FQGNSA. The CDR3, as DNA: TGTGCCAGCAGCTTCGATAGCGGGGGCAACTACGAGCAGTACTTC. Protein: CASSFDSGGNYEQYF.

This clone was observed once. The rearrangement links TRBV2 to TRBJ1-1; D is uncertain. The CDR3 contains 11 residues. V lost 3 bases and J lost 8, with 7 bases in between. Germline values: CDR1 SNHLY, CDR2 FYNNEI. The CDR3: CASSDPLEAFF. CDR3 nucleotides: TGTGCCAGCAGTGACCCCTTAGAAGCTTTCTTT.